This paragraph reports one TCR beta chain. Its antigen is undetermined. Produced via immunoSEQ multiplex PCR; TCRdb's table is partial and in-frame only. The repertoire holds 25,000 to 30,000 clones, with 80% to 90% as singletons. This specimen belongs to a study of OX40 agonist ivuxolimab in advanced cancers. Study-wide background: Those enrolled were about 80% male, with a mean age of around 58 years and ages from roughly 20 to 90. Points from the study as a whole: Individuals who were partial responders at 0.1-3.0 mg/kg had clonal expansion that ranked among the lowest. Clones of CD4+ and CD8+ blood T cells grew by week 6 at doses of 0.1 to 3.0 mg/kg.

The ends were cut back, 4 bases at V and 6 bases at J, with 10 bases in the middle. This CDR3 contains 12 residues. Germline V gene lookup returns CDR1 LNHNV and CDR2 YYDKDF (reference sequence). J is TRBJ2-7 and V is TRBV15; D gene ambiguous. This clonotype was obtained from an adult with an advanced solid tumor such as melanoma, head and neck, liver or kidney cancer. The specimen was CD4+ or CD8+ T cells sorted from blood, collected in a trial of the OX40 agonist ivuxolimab. Written as DNA, the CDR3 is TGTGCCACCAGCAAAGAAGGGCGCGAGCAGTACTTC. Translation gives CATSKEGREQYF.